The 27 T cell receptor beta chains presented below share a single source sample, sequenced in a study of T cells after yellow fever vaccination (dated by TCRdb to the late 2010s). Receptor amplification or capture employed 5' RACE. The sample was run on an Illumina HiSeq 2500. TCRdb passed the public sequencing reads through fastp at Q25 and MiXCR, retaining productive beta sequences. Every distinct CDR3 protein forms one entry, paired with its most common genes and DNA. The sample table shows 500,000 to 550,000 distinct CDR3 sequences, and around a fifth are seen once. The ten largest account for about a sixth of the sample. The sample's treatment or condition label, decoded: live attenuated yellow fever vaccine strain. The sequencing here drew on PBMCs, taken 21 days after the first yellow fever vaccination. The origin of the receptors is a man aged 18 to 30 who received the YFV17D yellow fever vaccine.

This clonotype was seen a handful of times. As DNA, the CDR3 is TGTGCCAGCAGTGAATCCTGGACAGGGTGGGACTATGGCTACACCTTC. Protein sequence: CASSESWTGWDYGYTF. This rearrangement joins TRBV2 to TRBJ1-2; 8 positions match TRBD1. V shed 2 bases and J 3 bases; nucleotides not matched to a gene: 8. The CDR3 loop spans 16 amino acids. Germline V gives CDR1 SNHLY, CDR2 FYNNEI.

The gene calls are TRBV7-2 and TRBJ1-4; 10 nucleotides match TRBD1. The CDR3 is made up of 19 amino acids. V lost 0 bases to trimming and J lost 0 bases; unmatched junction nucleotides: 7. The germline V gene has CDR1 SGHTA and CDR2 FQGNSA. DNA for the CDR3: TGTGCCAGCAGCTTAGCGGGGACAGGGGACCTTGCAACTAATGAAAAACTGTTTTTT. As protein: CASSLAGTGDLATNEKLFF.

This clonotype turned up a few times. This chain uses TRBV20-1 with TRBJ2-7, with D maybe TRBD1 (5 bases). V lost 0 bases to trimming and J lost 1 base, with 19 bases between them. The germline CDR1 and CDR2 sequences are DFQATT and SNEGSKA (reference sequence). The CDR3 loop spans 17 amino acids. CDR3 bases: TGCAGTGCTAGAGAAGGTCGGTCAGGACATATTTCCTACGAGCAGTACTTC. It codes for CSAREGRSGHISYEQYF.

This rearrangement joins TRBV5-6 to TRBJ2-3; D might be TRBD1 (5 bases). The CDR3 has 13 residues. V shed 0 bases and J shed 6 bases, with 8 bases lying between them. The germline gives CDR1 SGHDT, CDR2 YYEEEE. The CDR3 region is CASSLVGVDTQYF. The CDR3 DNA follows: TGTGCCAGCAGCTTGGTAGGGGTGGATACGCAGTATTTT.

The V gene is TRBV7-2, the J gene TRBJ2-5; 8 bases are a match to TRBD2. Germline V gene data show CDR1 as SGHTA and CDR2 as FQGNSA. V shed 4 bases, J shed 1 base, and the junction held 2 bases outside the gene matches. The CDR3 sequence is 14 residues long. This chain's CDR3 is CASSSAGAQETQYF. The DNA for the CDR3 is TGTGCCAGCAGCTCAGCGGGGGCCCAAGAGACCCAGTACTTC.

This chain joins TRBV5-4 and TRBJ2-5; D tentatively reads TRBD1 or TRBD2 (5 bases each). V dropped 4 bases and J dropped 2 bases, with 15 bases sitting between them. The CDR3 contains 15 residues. Germline CDR1 reads SGHNT; CDR2 reads YYREEE (reference sequence). For the CDR3, the DNA is TGTGCCAGCAGCAACCCGACGGGGCGGCAAGAGACCCAGTACTTC. This codes for CASSNPTGRQETQYF.

The sample holds many counts of this clonotype. The chain employs TRBV21-1 and TRBJ2-5; the table names TRBD2, a call not compared with the DNA. TRBV21-1 is deemed a pseudogene. The CDR3 is made up of 17 amino acids. CDR3 region: CASSKGGERMYQETQYF. The CDR3 nucleotides are TGTGCCAGCAGCAAAGGCGGAGAGCGGATGTACCAAGAGACCCAGTACTTC.

The V call is TRBV29-1, the J call TRBJ1-2; D not resolved. The CDR3 covers 12 residues. Germline values: CDR1 SQVTM, CDR2 ANQGSEA. Trimming removed 4 bases from V and 0 bases from J, with 6 bases in between. CDR3 DNA: TGCAGCGTTGCCGATACTAACTATGGCTACACCTTC. Protein sequence: CSVADTNYGYTF.

J is TRBJ2-3 and V is TRBV24-1; TRBD1 aligns across 10 bases. The V segment lost 7 bases and the J segment 7 bases; nucleotides outside the gene matches: 4. Looked up from germline, CDR1 is KGHDR and CDR2 is SFDVKD. The CDR3 is 13 residues long. Here the CDR3 reads CATRGTGANTQYF. The CDR3 DNA sequence: TGTGCCACCAGAGGGACAGGGGCAAATACGCAGTATTTT.

This clonotype has just one count. This chain joins TRBV2 and TRBJ2-7; the D is unclear. Trimming pared 8 bases from V and 2 bases from J, leaving 16 bases between. The CDR3 contains 14 residues. Germline V CDR1 and CDR2: SNHLY, FYNNEI. The DNA of the CDR3 is TGTGCCAGCTTGGGCCTGCACCCCACCTACGAGCAGTACGTC. Its protein is CASLGLHPTYEQYV.

About this clonotype: One junction end disagrees with the germline gene, perhaps due to a read error. This chain connects TRBV29-1 to TRBJ2-2; D may be TRBD1 or TRBD2 (5 bases each). This CDR3 region has 13 residues. Germline CDR1 and CDR2: SQVTM and ANQGSEA. The CDR3 is CSVESGLTGEMFF. In nucleotides, the CDR3 is TGCAGCGTTGAATCGGGGCTCACCGGGGAGATGTTTTTT.

This clonotype was seen a few times. The rearrangement uses TRBV9 and TRBJ2-3; 8 positions agree with TRBD2. J gave up 3 bases and V 4 bases, and 7 bases lay outside the gene matches. The V gene's germline CDR1 is SGDLS and CDR2 YYNGEE. The CDR3 spans 15 residues. CDR3 bases: TGTGCCAGCAGCCCCACCGGGACTAGTACAGATACGCAGTATTTT. It translates to CASSPTGTSTDTQYF.

A few counts support this clonotype. This rearrangement joins TRBV7-9 to TRBJ2-3, with a tentative D call TRBD2 (5 bases). The V end was cut by 5 bases, the J end by 8 bases, with 26 bases between. Germline V lookup: CDR1 SEHNR, CDR2 FQNEAQ (reference sequence). This CDR3 region has 17 residues. In nucleotides, the CDR3 is TGTGCCAGCAGCCCTCCAGGTTTAGATATCCGGGGTGGTACGCAGTATTTT. This translates into CASSPPGLDIRGGTQYF.

This clonotype was observed a few times. This chain uses TRBV29-1 with TRBJ2-2; tentative D call: TRBD1 (6 bases). The CDR3 totals 13 residues. From germline, CDR1 is SQVTM and CDR2 ANQGSEA. The ends were cut back, 7 bases at V and 4 bases at J, with 13 bases in the middle. The CDR3 nucleotides are TGCAGCGCCATTCAGGGGAGCACCGGGGAGCTGTTTTTT. Its translation is CSAIQGSTGELFF.

At least ten counts were recorded for this clonotype. The chain joins TRBV7-8 to TRBJ2-3; D remains ambiguous. Germline-derived CDR1 and CDR2 are SGHVS and FQNEAQ. With 1 base removed from V and 2 bases from J, the gap between germline ends came to 16 bases. CDR3 length equals 17 residues. The DNA for the CDR3 is TGTGCCAGCAGCTTAGAAACACCTTACCTTATCACAGATACGCAGTATTTT. This sequence encodes CASSLETPYLITDTQYF.

The CDR3 region has the DNA TGCGCCAGCAGCCAAGGTTTAAACGGGGGGGCGTACAATGAGCAGTTCTTC. Translated, it gives CASSQGLNGGAYNEQFF. The gene calls are TRBV4-3 and TRBJ2-1; 8 nucleotides line up with TRBD2. The CDR3 is 17 amino acids. Germline CDR1 LGHNA, CDR2 YSLEER. With 1 base clipped from V and 4 bases from J, the junction kept 9 bases outside the gene matches.

The CDR3 spells CASSPQDRAGYGYTF. For the CDR3, the DNA is TGTGCCAGCTCACCGCAGGACAGGGCGGGCTATGGCTACACCTTC. The chain links TRBV18 to TRBJ1-2; TRBD1 aligns across 8 bases. The V segment lost 3 bases and the J segment 4 bases; nucleotides outside the gene matches: 7. The germline CDR1 and CDR2 sequences are KGHSH and LQKENI. CDR3 length equals 15 residues.

The genes are TRBV7-2 and TRBJ2-7; 7 nucleotides line up with TRBD1. V shed 4 bases and J 2 bases; nucleotides not matched to a gene: 5. The CDR3 spans 14 residues. Germline lookup yields CDR1 SGHTA and CDR2 FQGNSA. The CDR3 DNA reads TGTGCCAGCAGCTCAAACAGGGGCACCTACGAGCAGTACGTC. Translating it yields CASSSNRGTYEQYV.

V usage is TRBV6-5 and J usage is TRBJ2-1, with unresolved D. V was clipped by 0 bases and J by 3 bases, with 12 bases between them. Looked up from germline, CDR1 is MNHEY and CDR2 is SVGAGI. The CDR3 totals 16 residues. In DNA form, the CDR3 reads TGTGCCAGCAGTTACTCCCTGACAACCCTCTACAATGAGCAGTTCTTC. Translation: CASSYSLTTLYNEQFF.

This clonotype turned up a few times. The CDR3 loop reads CASSFFRGLSNEQFF. CDR3 in DNA: TGTGCCAGCAGTTTTTTCCGGGGATTAAGCAATGAGCAGTTCTTC. V usage is TRBV12-3 or TRBV12-4 and J usage is TRBJ2-1, with a weak D call TRBD2 (5 bases). Trimming shortened V by 3 bases and J by 6 bases, and 15 bases separated the two germline ends. CDR3 length: 15 residues.

This clonotype has a handful of counts. The chain joins TRBV12-3 or TRBV12-4 to TRBJ2-4; the D call may be TRBD1 or TRBD2 (6 bases each). V gave up 9 bases and J gave up 2 bases, with 20 bases separating them. This CDR3 has 16 residues. The CDR3 loop reads CASTLWRGTTKNIQYF. Here the CDR3 DNA reads TGTGCCAGTACCCTTTGGAGGGGGACGACCAAAAACATTCAGTACTTC.

This clonotype was seen a handful of times. The chain recombines TRBV7-2 with TRBJ2-3; 10 bases map to TRBD2. Unmatched junction bases numbered 10, after V lost 5 bases and J lost 2 bases. The CDR3 has 17 residues. Germline CDR1 and CDR2: SGHTA and FQGNSA. The CDR3 loop is CASSEPWLAGDTDTQYF. The CDR3 coding sequence is TGTGCCAGCAGCGAGCCGTGGCTAGCGGGGGACACAGATACGCAGTATTTT.

This clonotype occurred a few times. The chain uses TRBV20-1 and TRBJ2-7, with 8 bases fitting TRBD1. Germline V gene data show CDR1 as DFQATT and CDR2 as SNEGSKA (reference sequence). The CDR3 runs 13 residues. The junction had 4 bases not matched to a gene; V was cut back by 1 base and J by 5 bases. The CDR3 loop is CSARGQGNHEQYF. In nucleotides, the CDR3 is TGCAGTGCTAGAGGACAGGGGAACCACGAGCAGTACTTC.

This clonotype came up a few times. The chain has TRBV7-9 and TRBJ1-4; D unclear. The CDR3 runs to 14 residues. The V end was cut by 0 bases, the J end by 7 bases, with 9 bases between. The germline V gene encodes CDR1 SEHNR and CDR2 FQNEAQ (reference sequence). The CDR3 nucleotides read TGTGCCAGCAGCTTAGCGTCAGAACTTGAAAAACTGTTTTTT. As protein: CASSLASELEKLFF.

Only a few counts were recorded for this clonotype. The gene calls are TRBV28 and TRBJ2-5; tentative D call: TRBD1 (6 bases). CDR3 size: 15 residues. Trimming stripped 2 bases from V and 5 bases from J, with 15 bases between. Germline assignment: CDR1 MDHEN and CDR2 SYDVKM. This chain's CDR3 is CASSLGQTRVETQYF. As DNA, the CDR3 is TGTGCCAGCAGTTTAGGACAGACCCGCGTGGAGACCCAGTACTTC.

This clonotype was observed a handful of times. This sequence joins TRBV5-1 and TRBJ2-7; D is perhaps TRBD1 or TRBD2 (5 bases each). The V end was cut by 4 bases, the J end by 0 bases, with 14 bases between. Germline V gene lookup returns CDR1 SGHRS and CDR2 YFSETQ. The CDR3 is made up of 15 amino acids. CDR3 region: CASSRLRGSSYEQYF. Written as DNA, the CDR3 is TGCGCCAGCAGCCGACTCCGGGGCAGCTCCTACGAGCAGTACTTC.

This clonotype was found a few times. The chain carries TRBV11-2 and TRBJ1-1; 8 positions agree with TRBD1. Trimming removed 2 bases from V and 0 bases from J; junction bases left unmatched: 11. From germline, CDR1 is SGHAT and CDR2 FQNNGV. The CDR3 consists of 18 residues. CDR3 sequence reads: CASSLPSRGPLMNTEAFF. The CDR3 DNA reads as TGTGCCAGCAGCTTACCCAGCAGGGGGCCCCTTATGAACACTGAAGCTTTCTTT.